The 22 T cell receptor beta chains below come from one sample, sequenced in a study of cytomegalovirus exposure and HLA in healthy donors. The PCR contained 60 Vbeta and 13 Jbeta primers. Profiled with immunoSEQ multiplex PCR; TCRdb holds only in-frame clones, not every one. The data hold 130,000 or so clones, with about 8.6% observed a single time. Sequenced: PBMCs. Source of these receptors: a woman in her thirties or forties in good health and CMV-seropositive.

Here the CDR3 DNA reads TGTGCCAGCAGCCGTCTGGCTGAAGCGAACACCGGGGAGCTGTTTTTT. It encodes CASSRLAEANTGELFF. V usage is TRBV11-2 and J usage is TRBJ2-2; D call uncertain. The germline CDR1 and CDR2 sequences are SGHAT and FQNNGV. The CDR3 consists of 16 residues. V was trimmed by 5 bases and J by 0 bases, leaving 13 bases between them.

The rearrangement joins TRBV27 to TRBJ2-5; TRBD1 is a possible D gene (6 bases). This CDR3 region has 13 residues. V shed 4 bases and J shed 3 bases, with 9 bases lying between them. Germline V lookup: CDR1 MNHEY, CDR2 SMNVEV (reference sequence). The CDR3 here is CASSSSGEETQYF. CDR3 bases: TGTGCCAGCAGTTCATCAGGGGAAGAGACCCAGTACTTC.

The chain links TRBV5-1 to TRBJ2-3; D may be TRBD2 (5 bases). Germline V CDR1 and CDR2: SGHRS, YFSETQ. V was cut by 0 bases and J by 5 bases, with 7 bases left in between. The CDR3 sequence is 13 residues long. The CDR3 spells CASSLAGEDTQYF. DNA of the CDR3: TGCGCCAGCAGCTTGGCCGGGGAAGATACGCAGTATTTT.

V usage is TRBV14 and J usage is TRBJ2-5; D is undetermined. Germline CDR1 and CDR2: SGHDN and FVKESK. The CDR3 covers 16 residues. V dropped 2 bases and J dropped 3 bases, with 16 bases sitting between them. CDR3 protein: CASSQIRFAQKETQYF. The CDR3 DNA is TGTGCCAGCAGCCAAATCAGGTTTGCACAGAAAGAGACCCAGTACTTC.

The chain's CDR3 is CASSQGVLSGNTIYF. For the CDR3, the DNA is TGTGCCAGCAGCCAAGGAGTCCTCTCTGGAAACACCATATATTTT. This rearrangement joins TRBV14 to TRBJ1-3, with D hard to call. The CDR3 is made up of 15 amino acids. The germline V gene encodes CDR1 SGHDN and CDR2 FVKESK. The V end lost 1 base, the J end lost 0 bases, and 7 bases lay between the germline ends.

This clone was observed a few times. The genes are TRBV7-2 and TRBJ1-3; D is undetermined. The CDR3 has 15 amino acids. Germline V lookup: CDR1 SGHTA, CDR2 FQGNSA. Trimming left V 1 base short and J 4 bases short, with 11 bases between. CDR3 coding DNA: TGTGCCAGCAGCTTAGTACGGCAGACAGGAAACACCATATATTTT. Encoded protein: CASSLVRQTGNTIYF.

Notes on this clone: This sample includes further DNA sequences coding for the same CDR3. The V and J genes are TRBV14 and TRBJ1-4; D remains unclear. Germline V gene data show CDR1 as SGHDN and CDR2 as FVKESK. Trimming cost V 0 bases and J 6 bases, with 11 bases left between them. CDR3 length: 15 amino acids. DNA of the CDR3: TGTGCCAGCAGCCAAGATCGGTCACCGGATGAAAAACTGTTTTTT. The encoded protein is CASSQDRSPDEKLFF.

Only a few counts were recorded for this clone. The rearrangement uses TRBV6-5 and TRBJ2-7; 8 bases map to TRBD1. CDR3 length equals 12 residues. The junction had 6 bases not matched to a gene; V was cut back by 7 bases and J by 7 bases. Germline CDR1 is MNHEY and CDR2 is SVGAGI. The CDR3 DNA is TGTGCCAGCATCTCGACAGGGGAGGAGCAGTACTTC. This codes for CASISTGEEQYF.

The V and J genes are TRBV5-1 and TRBJ2-2; D may be TRBD2 (6 bases). The V gene's germline CDR1 is SGHRS and CDR2 YFSETQ. The length of the CDR3 is 16 residues. V gave up 0 bases and J gave up 8 bases, with 17 bases separating them. The CDR3 DNA reads as TGCGCCAGCAGCTTGGATTGGCGGGGCGCCGGAGGGGAGCTGTTTTTT. Its protein product is CASSLDWRGAGGELFF.

The genes are TRBV28 and TRBJ1-5; 9 nucleotides agree with TRBD1. Germline V gene sequence: CDR1 MDHEN, CDR2 SYDVKM. Unmatched junction bases numbered 4, after V lost 6 bases and J lost 7 bases. The CDR3 totals 13 residues. This CDR3 is CASRGTGFQPQHF. The CDR3 nucleotides read TGTGCCAGCAGGGGGACAGGGTTCCAGCCCCAGCATTTT.

The rearrangement uses TRBV6-1 and TRBJ1-5; tentative D call: TRBD1 (5 bases). V gave up 2 bases and J gave up 3 bases, with 11 bases separating them. Germline V gene data show CDR1 as MNHNS and CDR2 as SASEGT. CDR3 length: 15 amino acids. The CDR3 nucleotides read TGTGCCAGCAGTGAAATCTCAGGGAACAATCAGCCCCAGCATTTT. Translation gives CASSEISGNNQPQHF.

The chain joins TRBV2 to TRBJ1-5; 9 nucleotides match TRBD1. This CDR3 has 15 amino acids. Germline loops: CDR1 SNHLY, CDR2 FYNNEI. V gave up 10 bases and J gave up 4 bases; unmatched junction bases: 11. As DNA, the CDR3 is TGTGCCATCGGGACAGGGCTCCTTTTAAATCAGCCCCAGCATTTT. Amino acids: CAIGTGLLLNQPQHF.

This clone has just a few counts. The chain uses TRBV11-2 and TRBJ2-7; D is unresolved. Looked up from germline, CDR1 is SGHAT and CDR2 is FQNNGV. V lost 0 bases and J 3 bases, leaving 12 bases between the germline ends. This CDR3 has 15 residues. The CDR3 DNA is TGTGCCAGCAGCTTAGATCTGAGACTCTTCTACGAGCAGTACTTC. Residues: CASSLDLRLFYEQYF.

The chain carries TRBV6-4 and TRBJ2-7; 9 bases map to TRBD1. V was pared by 2 bases and J by 6 bases, with 5 bases of the junction left unmatched. There are 14 residues in the CDR3. The germline V gene has CDR1 MRHNA and CDR2 SNTAGT. The CDR3 loop reads CASSDTGQGGEQYF. CDR3 DNA sequence: TGTGCCAGCAGTGACACGGGACAGGGAGGCGAGCAGTACTTC.

V gene TRBV7-2 combines with J gene TRBJ1-5; TRBD1 matches 7 bases. Per the germline V gene, CDR1 is SGHTA and CDR2 is FQGNSA. V was pared by 5 bases and J by 8 bases, with 6 bases of the junction left unmatched. The length of the CDR3 is 13 residues. CDR3 in DNA: TGTGCCAGCAGCCCGACAGGGCTGAAGCCCCAGCATTTT. Translation gives CASSPTGLKPQHF.

This clone has only a few counts. CDR3 in DNA: TGCGCCAGCAGCTTGTTTCGGGACAGCAGACCCGAAGCTTTCTTT. It is translated as CASSLFRDSRPEAFF. The chain has TRBV5-1 and TRBJ1-1; 7 bases agree with TRBD1. V lost 1 base to trimming and J lost 8 bases; unmatched junction nucleotides: 11. The germline CDR1 and CDR2 sequences are SGHRS and YFSETQ. The CDR3 contains 15 residues.

This chain uses TRBV6-6 with TRBJ2-4; TRBD2 aligns across 12 bases. The CDR3 loop spans 15 amino acids. Germline values: CDR1 MNHNY, CDR2 SVGAGI (reference sequence). The CDR3 loop is CGGPSGGVSPNIQYF. The DNA for the CDR3 is TGTGGCGGGCCTAGCGGGGGGGTCAGCCCCAACATTCAGTACTTC.

This clone was counted a few times. The chain couples TRBV27 to TRBJ1-4; D not resolved. There are 11 residues in the CDR3. Germline CDR1 reads MNHEY; CDR2 reads SMNVEV (reference sequence). Trimming pared 4 bases from V and 5 bases from J, leaving 2 bases between. DNA for the CDR3: TGTGCCAGCAGTTCGAATGAAAAACTGTTTTTT. Encoded protein: CASSSNEKLFF.

This clone was counted only a few times. The chain has TRBV28 and TRBJ1-5; the D is unclear. The V gene's germline CDR1 is MDHEN and CDR2 SYDVKM. This CDR3 has 17 residues. The V gene lost 2 bases and the J gene lost 0 bases, with 14 bases spanning the gap. The CDR3 sequence: CASSLPGGIGSNQPQHF. CDR3 in DNA: TGTGCCAGCAGTTTACCCGGAGGGATAGGTAGCAATCAGCCCCAGCATTTT.

This clone was detected only a few times. The chain links TRBV10-1 to TRBJ1-1, with D tentatively TRBD1 (5 bases). CDR3 length: 16 amino acids. CDR1 is WNHNN, CDR2 SYGVQD, per germline (reference sequence). V lost 0 bases, J lost 1 base, and 12 bases lay in between. DNA for the CDR3: TGCGCCAGCAGTGAGTCCCTCGGAGGGGCGAACACTGAAGCTTTCTTT. Protein: CASSESLGGANTEAFF.

V and J are TRBV19 and TRBJ2-5; 10 bases match TRBD2. Germline assignment: CDR1 LNHDA and CDR2 SQIVND (reference sequence). Losses at the gene ends were 7 bases for V and 4 bases for J; bases not matched to a gene: 6. CDR3 length: 14 residues. In DNA, the CDR3 is TGTGCCAGTACCCCGGTAGCGGGGGGAGAGACCCAGTACTTC. It translates to CASTPVAGGETQYF.

This clone was counted between two and nine times. V is TRBV6-6 and J is TRBJ1-4, with D unclear. The V end was cut by 2 bases, the J end by 5 bases, with 6 bases between. This CDR3 contains 13 residues. From germline, CDR1 is MNHNY and CDR2 SVGAGI (reference sequence). CDR3 region: CASSYSTNEKLFF. The DNA of the CDR3 is TGTGCCAGCAGTTACAGTACAAATGAAAAACTGTTTTTT.